This T cell receptor (beta chain) derives from a study of CD4+ T cells in melanoma. The study, taken as a whole, reports: Reportedly, melanoma neoantigen-specific CD4+ T cells showed varied differentiation states.

This clone was detected a few times. Its antigen is undetermined. Profiling relied on immunoSEQ multiplex PCR, and the TCRdb table lists in-frame clones only, not all of them. Of around 6,600 clones in the sample, around 68% were seen once. This receptor was obtained from a human donor with melanoma. Sequencing used cells from a culture (not recorded whether cultured in vitro).

CDR3 nucleotides: TGTGCCAGCAGTTACTCGGGGCGAGGAAACATTCAGTACTTC. Translation: CASSYSGRGNIQYF. This chain joins TRBV6-5 and TRBJ2-4; the D gene is possibly TRBD1 (5 bases). Trimming pared 0 bases from V and 6 bases from J, leaving 9 bases between. The CDR3 sequence is 14 residues long. Germline V gives CDR1 MNHEY, CDR2 SVGAGI.